This TCR beta chain was identified during a study of monozygotic twins with cystic fibrosis. Germline V gives CDR1 SGHAT, CDR2 FQNNGV. This CDR3 has 14 amino acids. V shed 0 bases and J shed 5 bases, with 10 bases lying between them. Remarks on this clone: Its antigen is not identified.

The method was immunoSEQ multiplex PCR; TCRdb's version includes in-frame clones alone and lacks a portion of them. Among around 34,000 clones listed, roughly nine tenths were seen once. Study conclusions and caveats: Monozygotic CF twin pairs shared significantly more nucleotide-identical clonotypes than unrelated CF individuals did. Low clonality (median 0.0095) suggested a mostly naive repertoire.

The material sequenced was blood. The receptor was derived from a girl aged 2 to 9 with cystic fibrosis. The chain has TRBV11-2 and TRBJ1-2; D call uncertain. The CDR3 region has the DNA TGTGCCAGCAGCTTAGATTCGGGAGCTTATGGCTACACCTTC. It encodes CASSLDSGAYGYTF.